A selection of T cell receptor beta chains follows, all from one sample in a study of technical replicates of blood from a handful of donors. The table came from immunoSEQ multiplex PCR; TCRdb's copy has only in-frame clones and leaves some out. In the table there are approximately 79,000 clones, 80% to 95% of which are singletons. Sequenced: T cells isolated from PBMCs. These receptors all stem from a human donor in good health. The CDR3 runs from the conserved cysteine through the conserved F or W. Fields, in order: J gene, clone size, V gene, D gene, CDR3 protein, CDR3 DNA. The D gene is left open where the match is weak. Not every row has a clone size; where given, it reads once, few, many or a size class.

J: TRBJ2-3; size: -; V: TRBV2; D: -; CDR3: CASRTQGTDTQYF; DNA: TGTGCCAGCAGGACTCAGGGTACAGATACGCAGTATTTT
J: TRBJ2-3; size: -; V: TRBV7-3; D: -; CDR3: CASSSSTRTDTQYF; DNA: TGTGCCAGCAGCTCGTCCACCAGGACAGATACGCAGTATTTT
J: TRBJ2-1; size: -; V: TRBV10-1; D: TRBD2; CDR3: CASSATSGGIYGNEQFF; DNA: TGCGCCAGCAGTGCGACTAGCGGGGGAATATACGGCAATGAGCAGTTCTTC
J: TRBJ2-2; size: -; V: TRBV10-1; D: -; CDR3: CASSVTSKSTGELFF; DNA: TGCGCCAGCAGTGTGACATCAAAAAGCACCGGGGAGCTGTTTTTT
J: TRBJ2-7; size: -; V: TRBV6-5; D: -; CDR3: CASSYGRASSYEQYF; DNA: TGTGCCAGCAGTTACGGCAGGGCTAGCTCCTACGAGCAGTACTTC
J: TRBJ1-1; size: few; V: TRBV9; D: -; CDR3: CASSAGRQGSTEAFF; DNA: TGTGCCAGCAGCGCCGGGCGCCAGGGGAGCACTGAAGCTTTCTTT
J: TRBJ2-7; size: -; V: TRBV5-4; D: -; CDR3: CASSLGEAEQYF; DNA: TGTGCCAGCAGCTTAGGGGAGGCCGAGCAGTACTTC
J: TRBJ2-6; size: -; V: TRBV6-6; D: -; CDR3: CASSLSPGSGANVLTF; DNA: TGTGCCAGCAGTCTATCTCCCGGCTCTGGGGCCAACGTCCTGACTTTC
J: TRBJ2-7; size: -; V: TRBV2; D: TRBD2; CDR3: CASSLAGALGEQYF; DNA: TGTGCCAGCAGTTTAGCGGGAGCCCTTGGGGAGCAGTACTTC
J: TRBJ2-7; size: -; V: TRBV6-1; D: -; CDR3: CAMETDSYEQYF; DNA: TGTGCCATGGAGACAGATTCCTACGAGCAGTACTTC
J: TRBJ1-1; size: -; V: TRBV6-5; D: TRBD1; CDR3: CASRTGLNTEAFF; DNA: TGTGCCAGCCGGACAGGACTTAACACTGAAGCTTTCTTT
J: TRBJ2-2; size: -; V: TRBV13; D: -; CDR3: CASSLGLNTGELFF; DNA: TGTGCCAGCAGCTTAGGCCTAAACACCGGGGAGCTGTTTTTT
J: TRBJ2-7; size: few; V: TRBV7-6; D: -; CDR3: CASSLLEDEQYF; DNA: TGTGCCAGCAGCTTACTAGAGGACGAGCAGTACTTC
J: TRBJ2-5; size: -; V: TRBV30; D: -; CDR3: CAWRAGQGKETQYF; DNA: TGTGCCTGGAGGGCAGGGCAGGGCAAAGAGACCCAGTACTTC
J: TRBJ2-7; size: -; V: TRBV25-1; D: -; CDR3: CASSPLFEQYF; DNA: TGTGCCAGCAGTCCGTTATTCGAGCAGTACTTC
J: TRBJ2-1; size: -; V: TRBV4-2; D: TRBD2; CDR3: CASSFPSSGNYNEQFF; DNA: TGTGCCAGCAGCTTCCCCTCGAGCGGGAACTACAATGAGCAGTTCTTC
J: TRBJ2-1; size: -; V: TRBV7-9; D: -; CDR3: CASSLGLASITYNEQFF; DNA: TGTGCCAGCAGCTTAGGATTAGCGTCAATCACCTACAATGAGCAGTTCTTC
J: TRBJ1-2; size: -; V: TRBV10-3; D: TRBD1; CDR3: CAISDSGGANYGYTF; DNA: TGTGCCATCAGTGACTCAGGGGGAGCTAACTATGGCTACACCTTC
J: TRBJ2-3; size: -; V: TRBV4-3; D: -; CDR3: CASSQEFAGSDTQYF; DNA: TGCGCCAGCAGCCAAGAGTTCGCGGGATCAGATACGCAGTATTTT
J: TRBJ2-7; size: -; V: TRBV29-1; D: -; CDR3: CSVVVGSTYEQYF; DNA: TGCAGCGTTGTAGTCGGGAGCACCTACGAGCAGTACTTC
J: TRBJ1-2; size: -; V: TRBV4-1; D: -; CDR3: CASRLTGSYGYTF; DNA: TGCGCCAGCAGGTTGACCGGGTCCTATGGCTACACCTTC
J: TRBJ1-1; size: -; V: TRBV7-2; D: -; CDR3: CASRPGGYPEAFF; DNA: TGTGCCAGCAGGCCGGGGGGCTATCCGGAAGCTTTCTTT
J: TRBJ2-5; size: -; V: TRBV9; D: -; CDR3: CASTLSDSARETQYF; DNA: TGTGCCAGCACCCTTTCCGACTCAGCCCGGGAGACCCAGTACTTC
J: TRBJ2-7; size: -; V: TRBV9; D: TRBD1; CDR3: CASSPRDSTYEQYF; DNA: TGTGCCAGCAGCCCCCGGGACAGCACCTACGAGCAGTACTTC
J: TRBJ2-1; size: once; V: TRBV5-1; D: TRBD1; CDR3: CASSSPNPLGDRDNEQFF; DNA: TGCGCCAGCAGCTCGCCGAACCCCCTGGGGGACAGGGACAATGAGCAGTTCTTC
J: TRBJ1-4; size: -; V: TRBV6-5; D: TRBD1; CDR3: CASSYSDRGQEKLFF; DNA: TGTGCCAGCAGTTACTCGGACAGGGGGCAGGAAAAACTGTTTTTT
J: TRBJ2-7; size: -; V: TRBV5-4; D: -; CDR3: CASSLGLGAYEQYF; DNA: TGTGCCAGCAGCTTGGGGCTAGGTGCCTACGAGCAGTACTTC
J: TRBJ2-1; size: -; V: TRBV7-2; D: TRBD2; CDR3: CASSVTGLARYEQFF; DNA: TGTGCCAGCAGCGTAACGGGACTAGCGAGATATGAGCAGTTCTTC
J: TRBJ2-3; size: -; V: TRBV27; D: TRBD2; CDR3: CASSAVGAGGPDTQYF; DNA: TGTGCCAGCAGTGCGGTAGGGGCGGGAGGCCCAGATACGCAGTATTTT
J: TRBJ2-7; size: few; V: TRBV7-9; D: -; CDR3: CASSRREDYEQYF; DNA: TGTGCCAGCAGCCGCAGGGAAGACTACGAGCAGTACTTC
J: TRBJ2-3; size: -; V: TRBV9; D: TRBD2; CDR3: CASSVADSGSADTQYF; DNA: TGTGCCAGCAGCGTAGCAGATAGCGGGAGCGCAGATACGCAGTATTTT
J: TRBJ1-1; size: few; V: TRBV30; D: -; CDR3: CAWIRGYTEAFF; DNA: TGTGCCTGGATTCGAGGATACACTGAAGCTTTCTTT
J: TRBJ1-4; size: -; V: TRBV19; D: TRBD1; CDR3: CASSQDRVRNEKLFF; DNA: TGTGCCAGTAGCCAAGACAGGGTTCGTAATGAAAAACTGTTTTTT
J: TRBJ2-3; size: -; V: TRBV7-9; D: -; CDR3: CASSQYTGDRDLTDTQYF; DNA: TGTGCCAGCAGCCAATATACGGGAGACAGGGACCTCACAGATACGCAGTATTTT
J: TRBJ1-2; size: -; V: TRBV7-6; D: TRBD1; CDR3: CASSLGRQGANGYTF; DNA: TGTGCCAGCAGCTTAGGCCGACAGGGGGCCAATGGCTACACCTTC
J: TRBJ2-1; size: -; V: TRBV5-1; D: -; CDR3: CASSLAGVGNEQFF; DNA: TGCGCCAGCAGCTTGGCGGGAGTTGGAAATGAGCAGTTCTTC
J: TRBJ1-3; size: -; V: TRBV9; D: -; CDR3: CASSVDVRTDTIYF; DNA: TGTGCCAGCAGCGTAGATGTTCGAACTGACACCATATATTTT
J: TRBJ2-7; size: once; V: TRBV6-5; D: TRBD1; CDR3: CASSLQGKYYEQYF; DNA: TGTGCCAGCAGCTTACAGGGGAAATACTACGAGCAGTACTTC
J: TRBJ1-5; size: once; V: TRBV28; D: -; CDR3: CASRGDRNQPQHF; DNA: TGTGCCAGCAGGGGTGACAGGAATCAGCCCCAGCATTTT
J: TRBJ2-7; size: -; V: TRBV19; D: -; CDR3: CASSGLTRGSYEQYF; DNA: TGTGCCAGTAGTGGATTGACTAGGGGCTCCTACGAGCAGTACTTC
J: TRBJ2-7; size: -; V: TRBV6-1; D: -; CDR3: CASRQQDEQYF; DNA: TGTGCCAGCAGACAACAGGACGAGCAGTACTTC
J: TRBJ1-5; size: -; V: TRBV19; D: TRBD1; CDR3: CASSETGDSNQPQHF; DNA: TGTGCCAGTAGTGAAACAGGGGATAGCAATCAGCCCCAGCATTTT
J: TRBJ2-7; size: -; V: TRBV2; D: -; CDR3: CASSDSRACHF; DNA: TGTGCCAGCAGTGACTCGAGGGCCTGCCACTTC
J: TRBJ2-7; size: -; V: TRBV11-2; D: -; CDR3: CASSFGLTNEQYF; DNA: TGTGCCAGCAGCTTTGGACTAACTAACGAGCAGTACTTC
J: TRBJ2-5; size: -; V: TRBV5-7; D: -; CDR3: CASSSGHRAETQYF; DNA: TGTGCCAGCAGCTCCGGTCACAGGGCGGAGACCCAGTACTTC
J: TRBJ2-1; size: once; V: TRBV7-9; D: TRBD2; CDR3: CANPPGLAPSGEQFF; DNA: TGTGCCAACCCCCCGGGACTAGCGCCCTCGGGGGAGCAGTTCTTC
J: TRBJ2-7; size: -; V: TRBV9; D: -; CDR3: CASSVADEQYF; DNA: TGTGCCAGCAGCGTAGCTGACGAGCAGTACTTC